This is a list of T cell receptor beta chains from one sample in a study of beta chain features in type 1 diabetes. Generated by immunoSEQ multiplex PCR, the TCRdb table keeps only in-frame clones and is missing some. The sample consists of approximately 170,000 clones, approximately 8% of them appearing once. The sequenced sample was central memory CD4+ T cells from blood. Receptors were obtained from a young man with type 1 diabetes. The CDR3 runs from the conserved cysteine through the conserved F or W. D genes are given only for firm matches. A clone size is listed for some rows: how often the clone was seen (once, few, many), or a class if it is expanded.

DNA,CDR3,V,size,J,D,length
TGTGCCAGCAGCTCCGGGACAGGACTCAACTATGGCTACACCTTC,CASSSGTGLNYGYTF,TRBV28,.,TRBJ1-2,TRBD1,15
TGCGCCAGCAGAAGAACAGGGTGTTCACTATCCCATGAAAAACTGTTTTTT,CASRRTGCSLSHEKLFF,TRBV10-1,.,TRBJ1-4,.,17
TGTGCCAGCAGCCATCCGACTGCGACTCAAGAGACCCAGTACTTC,CASSHPTATQETQYF,TRBV5-4,.,TRBJ2-5,.,15
TGTGCCAGCAGTGGGGGAGGTCGCCGCACTGAAGCTTTCTTT,CASSGGGRRTEAFF,TRBV2,.,TRBJ1-1,.,14
TGCGCCAGCAGCCAAGACAGGACAACTAATGAAAAACTGTTTTTT,CASSQDRTTNEKLFF,TRBV4-1,.,TRBJ1-4,.,15
TGTGCCAGCAGTCCTGGGACTAGCGGGAACACAGATACGCAGTATTTT,CASSPGTSGNTDTQYF,TRBV25-1,few,TRBJ2-3,TRBD2,16
TGCGCCAGCAGCTTGGTAGGAACCGGGACAGGGTTCTACGAGCAGTACTTC,CASSLVGTGTGFYEQYF,TRBV5-1,.,TRBJ2-7,TRBD1,17
TGTGCCAGCAGTCTTAGGGAGAATGAAAAACTGTTTTTT,CASSLRENEKLFF,TRBV27,.,TRBJ1-4,.,13
TGTGCCAGCAGCCCCGGATTGTCCCTCGGCGGTGCTGAGCAGTTCTTC,CASSPGLSLGGAEQFF,TRBV7-9,few,TRBJ2-1,.,16
TGTGCCAGCAGTTCCTACAGGGGCATGGCTTTCTTT,CASSSYRGMAFF,TRBV6-5,.,TRBJ1-1,TRBD1,12
TGTGCCAGCAGCTTACTTGGGGCCTTCTCTGGGGCCAACGTCCTGACTTTC,CASSLLGAFSGANVLTF,TRBV5-6,.,TRBJ2-6,.,17
TGTGCCAGCAGCTACGACGGGCAGGGGGGCTACACCTTC,CASSYDGQGGYTF,TRBV7-2,.,TRBJ1-2,.,13
TGTGCCAGCAGTTTGGGCAACTCTGGGGCCAACGTCCTGACTTTC,CASSLGNSGANVLTF,TRBV28,few,TRBJ2-6,.,15
TGTGCCAGCAGCCAGAGGGGACAGGAGAAAGCTTTCTTT,CASSQRGQEKAFF,TRBV14,.,TRBJ1-1,TRBD1,13
TGCAGCGTTGAAGCCTCCGGGACAGGGGGAGGCGGCTACACCTTC,CSVEASGTGGGGYTF,TRBV29-1,few,TRBJ1-2,TRBD1,15
TGTGCCAGCAGTGAACAGCGGGGGGAGGATACGCAGTATTTT,CASSEQRGEDTQYF,TRBV6-4,.,TRBJ2-3,TRBD2,14
TGTGCCAGCAGCTTAGGTCTACGTGCCAACGTCCTGACTTTC,CASSLGLRANVLTF,TRBV7-2,.,TRBJ2-6,.,14
TGCGCCAGCAGCCAAGTGCCTAGCGGGAGGGAGCAGTACTTC,CASSQVPSGREQYF,TRBV4-1,.,TRBJ2-7,TRBD2,14
TGTGCCAGCAGCCAAGATTTGAACGGACTCCGTATCGAGCAGTACTTC,CASSQDLNGLRIEQYF,TRBV4-2,.,TRBJ2-7,.,16
TGTGCCAGCAGTACGGAGACTAGCGGGAGATTCGGCGAGCAGTACTTC,CASSTETSGRFGEQYF,TRBV6-6,few,TRBJ2-7,TRBD2,16
TGTGCCAGCAGCTCCCGTCCCCAGGGCCTCACCTACAATGAGCAGTTCTTC,CASSSRPQGLTYNEQFF,TRBV7-9,.,TRBJ2-1,.,17
TGTGCCAGCAGCGTAAGGGTGCTCAGGGATGGCTACACCTTC,CASSVRVLRDGYTF,TRBV7-2,.,TRBJ1-2,.,14
TGCGCCAGCAGTGAATTAGGGGCGGATACGCAGTATTTT,CASSELGADTQYF,TRBV10-2,few,TRBJ2-3,.,13
TGTGCCAGCAGTGAAGCTCGGGATACGCAGTATTTT,CASSEARDTQYF,TRBV2,few,TRBJ2-3,.,12
TGTGCCTGGGCGGGGGACAGGGGGCCTCGAGCCAACGTCCTGACTTTC,CAWAGDRGPRANVLTF,TRBV30,few,TRBJ2-6,TRBD1,16
TGTGCCAGTAGCCTATCGACAGGGAGCTCCTACGAGCAGTACTTC,CASSLSTGSSYEQYF,TRBV19,.,TRBJ2-7,TRBD1,15
TGTGCCAGCAGTTCGGCTAGCGGGAGAGAGGAGACCCAGTACTTC,CASSSASGREETQYF,TRBV2,few,TRBJ2-5,TRBD2,15
TGTGCCAGCAGCTCAGAAAGACTAGCGGGGGCAACCGGGGAGCTGTTTTTT,CASSSERLAGATGELFF,TRBV11-2,.,TRBJ2-2,TRBD2,17
TGTGCCAGCAGTTTTACGACAGGCGGGGAAAAACTGTTTTTT,CASSFTTGGEKLFF,TRBV28,.,TRBJ1-4,.,14
TGTGCCAGCAGCCAACAGGCCGGGGGGACCTACGAGCAGTACTTC,CASSQQAGGTYEQYF,TRBV4-2,.,TRBJ2-7,TRBD2,15
TGTGCCAGCAGCTTAGGACAAATCTCCTACAATGAGCAGTTCTTC,CASSLGQISYNEQFF,TRBV11-2,.,TRBJ2-1,.,15
TGTGCCAGCAGTCCCACGACTAGCGGGAGGGAGACCCAGTACTTC,CASSPTTSGRETQYF,TRBV6-5,few,TRBJ2-5,TRBD2,15
TGTGCCAGCAGTTACCAGGGCGACTATGGCTACACCTTC,CASSYQGDYGYTF,TRBV6-6,few,TRBJ1-2,.,13
TGTGCCAGCAGCTTAGGGGGACTCTCCTACGAGCAGTACTTC,CASSLGGLSYEQYF,TRBV7-8,few,TRBJ2-7,.,14
TGTGCTAGCGCGCATGGACAAACGAACACTGAAGCTTTCTTT,CASAHGQTNTEAFF,TRBV12-5,few,TRBJ1-1,.,14
TGTGCCAGCAGCTTGTCACAGGATTCGTATAGCAATCAGCCCCAGCATTTT,CASSLSQDSYSNQPQHF,TRBV7-9,few,TRBJ1-5,.,17
TGTGCCATAATCGGACAGGGAGGACGTCTGTCTTTCTTT,CAIIGQGGRLSFF,TRBV7-7,few,TRBJ1-1,TRBD1,13
TGTGCCAGCAGCCCCGGGATGGGAGTTCAGACCCAGTACTTC,CASSPGMGVQTQYF,TRBV9,.,TRBJ2-5,.,14
TGTGCCAGCAGCTTAAAGGGGAATGATTCACCCCTCCACTTT,CASSLKGNDSPLHF,TRBV5-4,.,TRBJ1-6,.,14
TGTGCCAGCAGCCTCCAAGGGGGCAGGGGGGCAGATACGCAGTATTTT,CASSLQGGRGADTQYF,TRBV7-2,few,TRBJ2-3,.,16
TGTGCCAGCTCACCACCGACTACAGGGGGCTGGGACGAGCAGTACTTC,CASSPPTTGGWDEQYF,TRBV18,few,TRBJ2-7,TRBD1,16
TGTGCCAGCAGCTTAGATATGAACACTGAAGCTTTCTTT,CASSLDMNTEAFF,TRBV7-9,.,TRBJ1-1,.,13
TGCAGCGTTACTGACAGGGTCATGGAGACCCAGTACTTC,CSVTDRVMETQYF,TRBV29-1,few,TRBJ2-5,TRBD1,13
TGTGCCAGTGGGGCGGCATACTCCTATGGCTACACCTTC,CASGAAYSYGYTF,TRBV19,.,TRBJ1-2,.,13
TGTGCCAGCAGCTTGCGGTTCGGGCAGGGGAAAAGCGAGCAGTACTTC,CASSLRFGQGKSEQYF,TRBV5-6,.,TRBJ2-7,.,16
TGTGCCAGCAGCTTAGGGCAGGGCAGAGGCTACACCTTC,CASSLGQGRGYTF,TRBV7-2,.,TRBJ1-2,.,13
TGTGCCAGCAGCACAGGACAAGGAGGCACAGATACGCAGTATTTT,CASSTGQGGTDTQYF,TRBV5-6,.,TRBJ2-3,.,15
TGTGCCAGCAACGGGGTAGGCTATGGCTACACCTTC,CASNGVGYGYTF,TRBV6-6,.,TRBJ1-2,.,12
TGTGCCAGCAGCTGGCTCAATGAGCAGTTCTTC,CASSWLNEQFF,TRBV5-6,few,TRBJ2-1,.,11
TGCGCCAGCAGCCAAGAGGTGGCCACGCGGGACACTGAAGCTTTCTTT,CASSQEVATRDTEAFF,TRBV4-3,few,TRBJ1-1,.,16
TGTGCCAGCAGCCCCGGACAGATCTATAATTCACCCCTCCACTTT,CASSPGQIYNSPLHF,TRBV28,few,TRBJ1-6,.,15
TGTGCCTGTAAGGTAGCGGGACTTCAGTACTTC,CACKVAGLQYF,TRBV30,few,TRBJ2-4,TRBD2,11
TGTGCCAGCAGCCCGAGGGGACAGGGCGACTATGGCTACACCTTC,CASSPRGQGDYGYTF,TRBV7-2,.,TRBJ1-2,TRBD1,15